The clone carrying this TCR beta chain has just a few counts. Its specificity is not known. Making use of molecular barcodes, quantitative 5'-RACE generated TCR beta libraries. TCRdb passed the 5' RACE reads through MiXCR, listing each CDR3 protein once. The profile shows about 90,000 distinct CDR3 sequences, 27% of them singletons. Germline V lookup: CDR1 MNHEY, CDR2 SVGAGI. This CDR3 contains 16 residues. The V end was cut by 0 bases, the J end by 4 bases, with 14 bases between. This entry comes from a study of CD8 T cells in ankylosing spondylitis. Study-level findings and limits: Reportedly, disease-linked clones are significantly enriched in ankylosing spondylitis patients' matched synovial fluid. Disease-linked clones were CD8+ and relatively rare in peripheral blood. The study identified a TCR beta motif of under ten highly homologous variants that appeared characteristic of ankylosing spondylitis blood.

The TCR was taken from a male donor with ankylosing spondylitis or in good health (not recorded which). Sequencing was done on a sample of blood, either unsorted or a sorted T cell fraction (not recorded which). The chain is built from TRBV6-5 and TRBJ2-3; D is perhaps TRBD1 (6 bases). The CDR3 nucleotides are TGTGCCAGCAGTTACTCGAATCCAGGGGATCCAGATACGCAGTATTTT. Amino acids: CASSYSNPGDPDTQYF.